This T cell receptor (beta chain) was captured by sequencing in a study of tumor-infiltrating lymphocytes in primary liver carcinoma. Worth noting for this clonotype: Its antigen is not identified. A junction end diverges from the germline sequence, so it may reflect a read error.

CDR1 is MDHEN and CDR2 is SYDVKM in the germline V gene. The CDR3 is made up of 13 amino acids. The template, 500 ng total RNA, yielded TCR beta cDNA made with a constant-region primer. ARM-PCR was slightly modified, and three nested multiplex PCR rounds with it gave rise to the TCR beta libraries. A C-beta reverse primer and TRBV1-TRBV30 forward primers served in each of the first two PCR rounds, at about 10 cycles apiece. One entry per CDR3 protein results from TCRdb running MiXCR on the multiplex PCR reads. The sample gives about 120,000 distinct CDR3 sequences, about 59% of which show up once; approximately 9.7% is in the top ten. Unsorted bulk tissue, roughly 20-33 mg of it, served as the source for co-extraction of RNA and DNA. Surgeons treated the primary liver carcinoma of the patients by surgical resection. Over 85% of the cells in every tumor sample were viable tumor cells. Study observations and caveats: Reduced overlap was seen in tumor-adjacent and tumor-blood pairs versus tumor region pairs. The study found only about 7.5-25% of top clones in all five tumor regions.

The TCR comes from a woman aged 55 to 70 with primary liver carcinoma and hepatitis B virus infection. The gene calls are TRBV28 and TRBJ1-4; 8 bases fit TRBD1. Material for sequencing was liver tumor tissue from sampling region 1. Subset indicated: tumor region T1, superior pole. The CDR3 protein is CDSNPGGLEKLFF. The DNA for the CDR3 is TGTGACAGCAACCCAGGGGGCCTTGAAAAACTGTTTTTT.